The T cell receptor beta chain under discussion was sequenced for a study of blood T cell repertoires in COVID-19. Turning to the study itself: The analysed material was cDNA or gDNA that came from T cells, B-cell-depleted T cells, or PBMCs.

Per the study methods: Using reference gene primer amplification, nucleated cell counts were estimated. Using immunoSEQ multiplex PCR, the repertoire was profiled, and TCRdb retains in-frame clones only, with some absent. That table furnishes V, J and clone size, whereas the DNA furnished D and trimming. Of about 150,000 clones in the sample, around 89% were seen once. V lost 6 bases, J lost 2 bases, and 19 bases lay in between. The CDR3 consists of 15 residues. CDR1 is SQVTM, CDR2 ANQGSEA, per germline. Sequencing was carried out using peripheral blood. This chain links TRBV29-1 with TRBJ1-2; D might be TRBD1 (5 bases). The source is a man between 18 and 29 years old with COVID-19, enrolled during active disease. The CDR3 region is CSVWGQGTLNYGYTF. CDR3 nucleotides: TGCAGCGTGTGGGGTCAGGGCACACTAAACTATGGCTACACCTTC.